Given below is one TCR beta chain in context. Its antigen remains unidentified. TCRdb keeps only in-frame clones here, not all; method: immunoSEQ multiplex PCR. The repertoire holds 2 million to 2.5 million clones, 85% to 95% seen once, with 0.3% to 0.4% in the top ten. This entry belongs to a study of shared clonotypes between healthy human individuals. Looking at the study overall: A couple of women and three men aged 18 to 49 made up the donors. Study-level findings and limits: Non-shared clonotypes displayed generation probabilities falling below those of clonotypes present in all four donors.

This CDR3 has 18 amino acids. The germline CDR1 and CDR2 sequences are SGHNT and YYREEE (reference sequence). Trimming took off 5 bases at V and 7 bases at J, with 27 bases between the two ends. The TCR sequence derives from a man aged 18-30 years in good health. Some clones in this sample may be carry-over from other donors' samples. The V gene is TRBV5-4, the J gene TRBJ1-4; no reliable D call. Sample: naive CD4+ T cells from PBMCs. The subset: CD45RA+ positively selected. The CDR3 DNA follows: TGTGCCAGCAGTTCGGGTGGCAGTTCCGATTTATTACTTGAAAAACTGTTTTTT. Translating gives CASSSGGSSDLLLEKLFF.